The 30 T cell receptor beta chains reported below all come from one sample, sequenced in a study of blood T cells in healthy people across ages. Next came a second PCR, run for about 6 to 12 cycles, which used a sample-barcoded 5' primer along with a J-beta primer mix. TCRdb fed the 5' RACE reads into MiXCR, producing one record per CDR3 protein. Among hundreds of thousands of distinct CDR3 sequences listed, roughly 25% were seen once. The data were also submitted as part of a second study, on T cells of mothers and their children.

Sequencing was done on a sample of blood. The receptors were sampled from a boy between 10 and 17 years old in good health.

This clonotype showed up just a few times. The CDR3 bases are TGTGCCAGCAGCTACCGGGGACAGAATGGAGAAGCTTTCTTT. Translating gives CASSYRGQNGEAFF. The V call is TRBV9, the J call TRBJ1-1; 7 bases match TRBD1. The CDR3 covers 14 residues. Unmatched junction bases numbered 11, after V lost 4 bases and J lost 8 bases. CDR1 and CDR2 (germline): SGDLS, YYNGEE.

This clonotype was detected only a few times. The chain links TRBV28 to TRBJ2-3; a weak D match, TRBD1 (5 bases). V dropped 8 bases and J dropped 6 bases, with 12 bases sitting between them. Germline loops: CDR1 MDHEN, CDR2 SYDVKM. This CDR3 has 12 amino acids. Here the CDR3 DNA reads TGTGCCAGCGGGGTTGGGGCTGATACGCAGTATTTT. It codes for CASGVGADTQYF. The complete variable domain, with remaining parts taken from reference TRBV28 and TRBJ2-3, reads DVKVTQSSRYLVKRTGEKVFLECVQDMDHENMFWYRQDPGLGLRLIYFSYDVKMKEKGDIPEGYSVSREKKERFSLILESASTNQTSMYLCASGVGADTQYFGPGTRLTVL.

Only a few counts were recorded for this clonotype. CDR3 loop: CASSALGALSGANVLTF. CDR3 DNA: TGCGCCAGCAGCGCCCTTGGGGCCCTCTCTGGGGCCAACGTCCTGACTTTC. The chain combines TRBV4-1 with TRBJ2-6, with D perhaps matching TRBD1 (5 bases). The CDR3 length is 17 residues. The V and J ends lost 5 bases and 0 bases respectively, with 14 bases between them. Germline V CDR1 and CDR2: MGHRA, YSYEKL.

V gene TRBV12-3 or TRBV12-4 combines with J gene TRBJ2-5, with a weak D call TRBD2 (5 bases). This CDR3 region has 14 residues. V lost 3 bases to trimming and J lost 5 bases, with 13 bases between them. The CDR3 bases are TGTGCCAGCAGTTTGGAGGCGAACGGCGAGACCCAGTACTTC. Translating it yields CASSLEANGETQYF.

The chain is built from TRBV15 and TRBJ1-1; D unclear. V dropped 1 base and J dropped 6 bases, with 9 bases sitting between them. The CDR3 is 13 residues long. Germline values: CDR1 LNHNV, CDR2 YYDKDF (reference sequence). Here the CDR3 DNA reads TGTGCCACCAGCAGAGTACCGGCTTCTGAAGCTTTCTTT. Amino acid sequence: CATSRVPASEAFF.

This chain connects TRBV7-3 to TRBJ2-1; D gene ambiguous. The CDR3 has 13 amino acids. V dropped 2 bases and J dropped 5 bases, with 7 bases sitting between them. Germline CDR1 reads SGHTA; CDR2 reads FQGTGA. CDR3 sequence reads: CASSLFSDNEQFF. DNA for the CDR3: TGTGCCAGCAGCTTATTTTCCGACAATGAGCAGTTCTTC.

The chain uses TRBV20-1 and TRBJ1-1, with D uncertain. Per germline, CDR1 DFQATT and CDR2 SNEGSKA (reference sequence). There are 14 residues in the CDR3. V was clipped by 6 bases and J by 0 bases, with 14 bases between them. In nucleotides, the CDR3 is TGCAGTGCGCCGCAGACATCGATGAACACTGAAGCTTTCTTT. It codes for CSAPQTSMNTEAFF.

This clonotype has more than one count but fewer than ten. CDR3 region: CASSSGDEQYF. DNA for the CDR3: TGTGCCAGCAGCTCTGGGGACGAGCAGTACTTC. The gene calls are TRBV9 and TRBJ2-1; D remains unclear. The J call may be incorrect, as the DNA end agrees better with TRBJ2-7. From germline, CDR1 is SGDLS and CDR2 YYNGEE. The CDR3 is made up of 11 amino acids.

This clonotype was counted a few times. This sequence joins TRBV14 and TRBJ2-1, with 9 bases matching TRBD2. The CDR3 totals 16 residues. The germline V gene has CDR1 SGHDN and CDR2 FVKESK. V trimming: 4 bases; J trimming: 2 bases; junction bases outside the gene matches: 6. The CDR3 DNA sequence: TGTGCCAGCAGCCCCATGGCGGGAGGGGCCTACAATGAGCAGTTCTTC. Amino acids: CASSPMAGGAYNEQFF. Full variable domain (missing parts from reference TRBV14 and TRBJ2-1): EAGVTQFPSHSVIEKGQTVTLRCDPISGHDNLYWYRRVMGKEIKFLLHFVKESKQDESGMPNNRFLAERTGGTYSTLKVQPAELEDSGVYFCASSPMAGGAYNEQFFGPGTRLTVL.

This chain connects TRBV7-9 to TRBJ1-2; 7 positions agree with TRBD1. Germline trimming cut 4 bases from V and 1 base from J; bases unmatched to any gene: 15. This CDR3 is built from 18 residues. Germline assignment: CDR1 SEHNR and CDR2 FQNEAQ (reference sequence). This CDR3 is CASSSLNPTGRFNYGYTF. DNA for the CDR3: TGTGCCAGCAGCTCCTTGAATCCGACAGGGCGATTTAACTATGGCTACACCTTC.

The chain couples TRBV28 to TRBJ1-2; D ambiguous. The V gene lost 5 bases and the J gene lost 7 bases, with 8 bases spanning the gap. This CDR3 has 11 amino acids. Per germline, CDR1 MDHEN and CDR2 SYDVKM. The CDR3 loop reads CASSGGLGYTF. The CDR3 DNA follows: TGTGCCAGCAGTGGAGGGCTTGGCTACACCTTC.

The chain recombines TRBV29-1 with TRBJ2-7, with no clear D. V shed 4 bases and J shed 4 bases, with 8 bases lying between them. The CDR3 consists of 11 residues. Per the germline V gene, CDR1 is SQVTM and CDR2 is ANQGSEA. CDR3 in DNA: TGCAGCGTTGCGGCGAATTACGAGCAGTACTTC. It is translated as CSVAANYEQYF.

The table lists this clonotype with a few counts. The genes are TRBV6-6 and TRBJ2-5; TRBD2 aligns across 12 bases. The J call may be incorrect, as the DNA end agrees better with TRBJ2-7. Germline V gene sequence: CDR1 MNHNY, CDR2 SVGAGI (reference sequence). The CDR3 runs to 15 residues. CDR3: CASSLTSGSPYEQYF. The CDR3 coding sequence is TGTGCCAGCAGCCTGACTAGCGGGAGCCCCTACGAGCAGTACTTC.

This clonotype occurred a few times. The V gene is TRBV12-3 or TRBV12-4, the J gene TRBJ2-2, with 9 bases matching TRBD2. The CDR3 spans 16 residues. V was pared by 3 bases and J by 7 bases, with 9 bases of the junction left unmatched. For the CDR3, the DNA is TGTGCCAGCAGTTTCGCGGCGGGAGGGCTTGGCGGGGAGCTGTTTTTT. It specifies CASSFAAGGLGGELFF.

This clonotype was counted only a few times. This chain uses TRBV5-1 with TRBJ2-7, with D hard to call. V lost 7 bases and J lost 3, with 14 bases in between. The germline V gene has CDR1 SGHRS and CDR2 YFSETQ. The length of the CDR3 is 13 residues. The CDR3 sequence is CASGASDVYEQYF. The CDR3 DNA is TGCGCCAGCGGAGCCTCGGACGTCTACGAGCAGTACTTC.

The V call is TRBV7-9, the J call TRBJ2-5; 7 positions match TRBD1. This CDR3 comprises 16 residues. The germline CDR1 and CDR2 sequences are SEHNR and FQNEAQ (reference sequence). V gave up 5 bases and J gave up 3 bases; unmatched junction bases: 12. CDR3 DNA: TGTGCCAGCAGCCCAGGGACAGCCTTAGGGGAAGAGACCCAGTACTTC. This translates into CASSPGTALGEETQYF.

This clonotype was seen a few times. The V and J genes are TRBV6-2 or TRBV6-3 and TRBJ2-7, with D possibly matching TRBD2 (5 bases). The CDR3 consists of 11 residues. Trimming left V 7 bases short and J 6 bases short, with 10 bases between. CDR1 is MNHEY, CDR2 SVGEGT, per germline. The CDR3 DNA is TGTGCCAGCACCAAGAGCGGCGAGCAGTACTTC. Translation: CASTKSGEQYF.

A few counts support this clonotype. This sequence joins TRBV29-1 and TRBJ2-1; 12 nucleotides line up with TRBD2. The CDR3 spans 13 residues. In germline, CDR1 is SQVTM, CDR2 ANQGSEA. With V trimmed by 6 bases and J by 8 bases, 5 bases remained unmatched. The CDR3 DNA follows: TGCAGCGTAGGGACTAGCGGGCCCCATGAGCAGTTCTTC. Residues: CSVGTSGPHEQFF.

This chain links TRBV27 with TRBJ1-2; 7 nucleotides agree with TRBD1. Germline CDR1 and CDR2: MNHEY and SMNVEV (reference sequence). This CDR3 is 13 amino acids long. The J segment lost 5 bases and the V segment lost 5 bases, leaving 5 bases of the junction unmatched. CDR3 in amino acids: CASSPPTGYGYTF. The CDR3 DNA is TGTGCCAGCAGTCCACCGACAGGGTATGGCTACACCTTC.

This clonotype was seen more than once but under ten times. V and J are TRBV6-1 and TRBJ1-2; TRBD1 matches at 8 bases. After removal of 4 bases from V and 3 bases from J, the junction contained 1 base not matched to a gene. Germline assignment: CDR1 MNHNS and CDR2 SASEGT. This CDR3 region has 13 residues. Written as DNA, the CDR3 is TGTGCCAGCAGTGTGACAGGGGACTATGGCTACACCTTC. It codes for CASSVTGDYGYTF.

V and J are TRBV2 and TRBJ1-2, with 7 bases identical to TRBD1. Looked up from germline, CDR1 is SNHLY and CDR2 is FYNNEI. V was clipped by 7 bases and J by 8 bases; unmatched bases: 7. The CDR3 contains 12 residues. The CDR3 region is CASIRQGNGYTF. The CDR3, as DNA: TGTGCCAGCATAAGACAGGGCAACGGCTACACCTTC.

This clonotype was observed a few times. The J gene is TRBJ1-2, the V gene TRBV24-1; 8 nucleotides agree with TRBD1. There are 16 residues in the CDR3. The V segment lost 5 bases and the J segment 6 bases; nucleotides outside the gene matches: 13. The germline gives CDR1 KGHDR, CDR2 SFDVKD. CDR3 nucleotides: TGTGCCACCAGTGGTCGCCCTCGACAGGGGAAGGATGGCTACACCTTC. Its protein product is CATSGRPRQGKDGYTF.

This clonotype was counted only a few times. The rearrangement uses TRBV10-2 and TRBJ2-5; TRBD2 matches 10 bases. Germline CDR1 WSHSY, CDR2 SAAADI. Losses at the gene ends were 2 bases for V and 2 bases for J; bases not matched to a gene: 2. CDR3 length: 15 residues. The CDR3: CASSERTSGQETQYF. The CDR3 DNA follows: TGCGCCAGCAGTGAGAGGACTAGCGGACAAGAGACCCAGTACTTC.

This clonotype was counted between two and nine times. This chain connects TRBV6-2 or TRBV6-3 to TRBJ2-3; the D is unclear. This CDR3 has 13 residues. V lost 7 bases and J lost 0, with 8 bases in between. Germline lookup yields CDR1 MNHEY and CDR2 SVGEGT. The CDR3 loop is CASNVASTDTQYF. The DNA of the CDR3 is TGTGCCAGCAACGTCGCTAGCACAGATACGCAGTATTTT.

V gene TRBV20-1 combines with J gene TRBJ2-2; 10 bases are shared with TRBD2. The germline CDR1 and CDR2 sequences are DFQATT and SNEGSKA (reference sequence). Trimming took 1 base from V and 0 from J; bases not matched to a gene: 2. CDR3 length equals 16 residues. CDR3 sequence (DNA): TGCAGTGCTAGAGGGACTAGCGGACCGAACACCGGGGAGCTGTTTTTT. Translated, it gives CSARGTSGPNTGELFF.

The chain is built from TRBV12-3 or TRBV12-4 and TRBJ2-2, with 8 bases that match TRBD1. The CDR3 runs 15 residues. The V gene end was trimmed by 5 bases and the J gene end by 3 bases; junction bases not matched to a gene: 5. The CDR3 coding sequence is TGTGCCAGCAGTAAGGAGGGACAGGACACCGGGGAGCTGTTTTTT. Its protein is CASSKEGQDTGELFF.

This clonotype was seen repeatedly, ten times or more. The chain uses TRBV5-1 and TRBJ2-5; 8 bases agree with TRBD1. CDR3 size: 14 residues. V dropped 4 bases and J dropped 5; count of bases not matched to a gene: 7. Looked up from germline, CDR1 is SGHRS and CDR2 is YFSETQ. CDR3: CASSQDRALETQYF. In DNA form, the CDR3 reads TGCGCCAGCAGCCAGGACAGGGCTTTGGAGACCCAGTACTTC. Full variable domain (rest looked up from reference TRBV5-1 and TRBJ2-5): KAGVTQTPRYLIKTRGQQVTLSCSPISGHRSVSWYQQTPGQGLQFLFEYFSETQRNKGNFPGRFSGRQFSNSRSEMNVSTLELGDSALYLCASSQDRALETQYFGPGTRLLVL.

The genes are TRBV10-2 and TRBJ2-1, with 11 bases aligning to TRBD2. This CDR3 region has 16 residues. Trimming at V came to 3 bases and at J to 3 bases, leaving 4 bases not matched to a gene. Germline CDR1 reads WSHSY; CDR2 reads SAAADI. The CDR3 protein is CASSEQGLAVYNEQFF. Here the CDR3 DNA reads TGCGCCAGCAGTGAACAGGGACTAGCGGTCTACAATGAGCAGTTCTTC.

The chain recombines TRBV12-3 or TRBV12-4 with TRBJ1-4, with D unclear. The CDR3 is 14 residues long. The V end was cut by 6 bases, the J end by 6 bases, with 14 bases between. The CDR3 region is CASRPPGIYEKLFF. CDR3 coding DNA: TGTGCCAGCAGGCCGCCGGGGATATATGAAAAACTGTTTTTT.

The CDR3 spells CSARTGNFYEQYF. The CDR3 DNA follows: TGCAGTGCGAGAACCGGGAACTTCTACGAGCAGTACTTC. The chain uses TRBV20-1 and TRBJ2-7; maybe TRBD2 (5 bases). The germline V gene has CDR1 DFQATT and CDR2 SNEGSKA (reference sequence). Between the trimmed V and J ends, which lost 6 bases and 3 bases, there was a span of 15 bases. This CDR3 has 13 residues.